Shown below are 15 T cell receptor beta chains from a single sample sequenced in a study of blood T cell repertoires in COVID-19. Produced via immunoSEQ multiplex PCR; TCRdb's table is partial and in-frame only. The sample carries roughly 100,000 clones, over 75% recorded once. The sequenced sample consisted of peripheral blood. The receptors were sampled from a human donor in a cohort sampled during active or convalescent COVID-19.

The rearrangement uses TRBV28 and TRBJ1-4; tentatively, D is TRBD1 (5 bases). Germline CDR1 reads MDHEN; CDR2 reads SYDVKM. The CDR3 has 15 amino acids. V was trimmed by 3 bases and J by 8 bases, leaving 16 bases between them. As DNA, the CDR3 is TGTGCCAGCAGTTTTTCCCAGGGAGGAGGGGAAAAACTGTTTTTT. Residues: CASSFSQGGGEKLFF.

This clone was detected a few times. V gene TRBV4-1 combines with J gene TRBJ2-7, with D maybe TRBD2 (5 bases). Trimming cost V 4 bases and J 7 bases, with 14 bases left between them. The CDR3 length is 13 residues. CDR1 and CDR2 (germline): MGHRA, YSYEKL. CDR3 DNA sequence: TGCGCCAGCAGCCCAAACCTAGCAGGTGAGCAGTACTTC. Its translation: CASSPNLAGEQYF.

This chain connects TRBV24-1 to TRBJ2-3; TRBD1 agrees at 8 bases. Looked up from germline, CDR1 is KGHDR and CDR2 is SFDVKD. CDR3 length: 17 amino acids. V shed 1 base and J 4 bases; nucleotides not matched to a gene: 9. CDR3 residues: CATSDLAQGATADTQYF. The CDR3 DNA follows: TGTGCCACCAGTGATTTAGCTCAGGGGGCCACCGCAGATACGCAGTATTTT.

This clone was seen just once. V gene TRBV25-1 combines with J gene TRBJ1-1; D may be TRBD1 (5 bases). The CDR3 loop spans 11 amino acids. CDR1 and CDR2 (germline): MGHDK, SYGVNS. The V gene lost 3 bases and the J gene lost 12 bases, with 11 bases spanning the gap. In DNA, the CDR3 is TGTGCCAGCAGTGAGAACAGGTGGTCTTTCTTT. This sequence encodes CASSENRWSFF.

The chain combines TRBV9 with TRBJ1-3; TRBD1 matches at 9 bases. J was trimmed by 0 bases and V by 4 bases; bases with no gene match: 8. From germline, CDR1 is SGDLS and CDR2 YYNGEE. This CDR3 is 17 amino acids long. The chain's CDR3 is CASSSNPGQGSGNTIYF. The CDR3 DNA follows: TGTGCCAGCAGCAGCAACCCGGGACAGGGCTCTGGAAACACCATATATTTT.

V is TRBV4-1 and J is TRBJ2-3, with D perhaps matching TRBD1 (6 bases). This CDR3 contains 16 residues. Germline CDR1 and CDR2: MGHRA and YSYEKL. Trimming cost V 1 base and J 0 bases, with 11 bases left between them. This CDR3 is CASSQAPGQSTDTQYF. The CDR3 region has the DNA TGCGCCAGCAGCCAAGCACCGGGACAAAGCACAGATACGCAGTATTTT.

In DNA, the CDR3 is TGTGCCAGCAGCTCCAGACAGGGAAGCTCTGGGGCCAACGTCCTGACTTTC. It codes for CASSSRQGSSGANVLTF. The rearrangement links TRBV3-1 (or the pseudogene TRBV3-2) to TRBJ2-6, with TRBD1 matching 7 bases. This CDR3 spans 17 amino acids. Germline CDR1 is LGHDT and CDR2 is YNNKEL (reference sequence). V lost 5 bases, J lost 0 bases, and 7 bases stayed unmatched.

This chain links TRBV30 with TRBJ2-3, with a weak D call TRBD1 (5 bases). V was trimmed by 5 bases and J by 3 bases, leaving 21 bases between them. The CDR3 extends over 16 amino acids. Germline CDR1 reads GTSNPN; CDR2 reads SVGIG (reference sequence). The CDR3 loop reads CAWQTPRGRVTDTQYF. The CDR3 coding sequence is TGTGCCTGGCAAACACCAAGGGGCAGGGTAACAGATACGCAGTATTTT.

The chain employs TRBV12-3 or TRBV12-4 and TRBJ2-7; D not certain. This CDR3 region has 12 residues. V dropped 3 bases and J dropped 5 bases, with 8 bases sitting between them. In DNA, the CDR3 is TGTGCCAGCAGTTTCGTAACGGACGAGCAGTACTTC. Protein sequence: CASSFVTDEQYF.

This chain connects TRBV4-1 to TRBJ2-1; 14 bases line up with TRBD2. Germline trimming cut 2 bases from V and 8 bases from J; bases unmatched to any gene: 2. The length of the CDR3 is 15 residues. CDR1 is MGHRA and CDR2 is YSYEKL in the germline V gene. CDR3 sequence reads: CASSQRLAGGHEQFF. The CDR3 DNA reads as TGCGCCAGCAGCCAACGACTAGCGGGGGGGCATGAGCAGTTCTTC.

The chain carries TRBV11-2 and TRBJ2-7, with 11 bases fitting TRBD2. The CDR3 has 16 residues. V trimming: 3 bases; J trimming: 3 bases; junction bases outside the gene matches: 7. CDR1 is SGHAT, CDR2 FQNNGV, per germline. The CDR3 reads CASSFSGTSGNYEQYF. The CDR3 bases are TGTGCCAGCAGCTTCAGCGGGACTAGCGGAAACTACGAGCAGTACTTC.

The chain uses TRBV4-1 and TRBJ1-2; D gene unclear. The CDR3 is 14 residues long. The V end lost 0 bases, the J end lost 3 bases, and 8 bases lay between the germline ends. Germline assignment: CDR1 MGHRA and CDR2 YSYEKL. This chain's CDR3 is CASSQDGGHYGYTF. The DNA for the CDR3 is TGCGCCAGCAGCCAAGATGGTGGCCACTATGGCTACACCTTC.

The chain carries TRBV24-1 and TRBJ2-5, with 13 bases matching TRBD2. Germline loops: CDR1 KGHDR, CDR2 SFDVKD. V lost 4 bases and J lost 5; bases outside the gene matches: 3. This CDR3 region has 15 residues. The CDR3 DNA reads TGTGCCACCAGTGACCGACTAGCGGGGGGTGAGACCCAGTACTTC. Translation: CATSDRLAGGETQYF.

The genes are TRBV6-2 or TRBV6-3 and TRBJ2-3; 8 nucleotides match TRBD2. This CDR3 comprises 16 residues. V gave up 5 bases and J gave up 2 bases; unmatched junction bases: 9. Germline V gene data show CDR1 as MNHEY and CDR2 as SVGEGT. CDR3: CASSPIAGRYTDTQYF. Here the CDR3 DNA reads TGTGCCAGCAGTCCGATAGCGGGGAGGTACACAGATACGCAGTATTTT.

The gene calls are TRBV7-9 and TRBJ1-2; D gene ambiguous. Per germline, CDR1 SEHNR and CDR2 FQNEAQ (reference sequence). Between the trimmed V and J ends, which lost 2 bases and 5 bases, there was a span of 6 bases. The CDR3 loop spans 12 amino acids. The CDR3 bases are TGTGCCAGCAGCTTACAGGATTATGGCTACACCTTC. Protein sequence: CASSLQDYGYTF.